Listed below are T cell receptor beta chains from one sample, sequenced in a study of OX40 agonist ivuxolimab in advanced cancers. Measured with immunoSEQ multiplex PCR; TCRdb has only the in-frame clones, and not every one. Here the sample spans 65,000 to 95,000 clones, roughly 84% being singletons. This specimen consisted of CD4+ or CD8+ T cells sorted from blood, obtained in a trial of the OX40 agonist ivuxolimab. The source of these receptors is an adult with an advanced solid tumor such as melanoma, head and neck, liver or kidney cancer. The CDR3 runs from the conserved cysteine through the conserved F or W. The order of the fields is V gene, J gene, clone size, D gene, CDR3 protein, CDR3 DNA. The D gene is left open where the match is weak. Some rows have no size entry. The others give once, few or many, or a class for an expanded clone.

TRBV5-1	TRBJ2-7	.	TRBD1	CASSHGTGGSYEQYF	TGCGCCAGCAGCCACGGAACAGGGGGATCCTACGAGCAGTACTTC
TRBV5-1	TRBJ1-4	.	TRBD1	CASSLWTGMRDEKLFF	TGCGCCAGCAGCTTGTGGACAGGGATGCGTGATGAAAAACTGTTTTTT
TRBV14	TRBJ2-1	.	.	CASSQDLGYEQFF	TGTGCCAGCAGCCAAGACCTAGGGTATGAGCAGTTCTTC
TRBV5-5	TRBJ2-3	once	TRBD2	CASSLAGGRPVTDTQYF	TGTGCCAGCAGCTTAGCGGGGGGTCGACCTGTTACAGATACGCAGTATTTT
TRBV5-4	TRBJ2-1	.	TRBD2	CASSPSGRIGEQFF	TGTGCCAGCAGCCCTAGCGGGAGGATAGGTGAGCAGTTCTTC
TRBV6-5	TRBJ2-2	.	.	CASSYPGTGELFF	TGTGCCAGCAGTTACCCGGGGACCGGGGAGCTGTTTTTT
TRBV2	TRBJ2-3	once	.	CASREGVLTDTQYF	TGTGCCAGCCGCGAAGGGGTTCTCACAGATACGCAGTATTTT
TRBV7-8	TRBJ1-2	.	.	CASSRDEGNGYTF	TGTGCCAGCAGCCGGGATGAGGGGAATGGCTACACCTTC
TRBV2	TRBJ2-7	.	TRBD1	CASSDNRGSEQYF	TGTGCCAGCAGTGATAACAGGGGCTCCGAGCAGTACTTC
TRBV7-2	TRBJ1-1	.	TRBD1	CASSWTGMNTEAFF	TGTGCCAGCAGCTGGACAGGGATGAACACTGAAGCTTTCTTT
TRBV2	TRBJ1-2	.	.	CASSEAIGIYYGYTF	TGTGCCAGCAGTGAAGCGATCGGGATATACTATGGCTACACCTTC
TRBV28	TRBJ1-2	.	.	CASSPGGINGYTF	TGTGCCAGCAGCCCCGGGGGCATCAATGGCTACACCTTC
TRBV30	TRBJ1-2	.	.	CAWASTGYTF	TGTGCTTGGGCCTCCACTGGCTACACCTTC
TRBV30	TRBJ2-7	once	TRBD2	CAWSVLAGGPYEQYF	TGTGCCTGGAGTGTCCTAGCGGGGGGCCCCTACGAGCAGTACTTC
TRBV11-3	TRBJ2-1	.	TRBD1	CASSSSTGGTLGEQFF	TGTGCCAGCAGCTCATCGACAGGGGGAACCTTAGGTGAGCAGTTCTTC
TRBV4-3	TRBJ2-1	.	.	CASSQGQRAGSGDEQFF	TGCGCCAGCAGCCAAGGTCAGCGGGCCGGATCCGGGGATGAGCAGTTCTTC
TRBV7-9	TRBJ1-6	once	.	CASSFVMGGRDSPLHF	TGTGCCAGCAGCTTTGTCATGGGGGGCAGGGATTCACCCCTCCACTTT
TRBV4-3	TRBJ2-2	.	.	CASSQDTSPGTGELFF	TGCGCCAGCAGCCAAGATACCAGCCCTGGTACCGGGGAGCTGTTTTTT